This T cell receptor (beta chain) was identified during a study of blood T cell repertoires in COVID-19 (dated by TCRdb to 2020 to 2021). With regard to the full study: Collaborator samples came from the United States, Italy and Spain and covered acute and convalescent phases of COVID-19. The prospective study material was composed of cDNA or gDNA derived from T cells, B-cell-depleted T cells, or PBMCs. The repertoires were made available in a free public database intended to serve as a resource for research on the immune response to SARS-CoV-2. The sample metadata nearly always contained a de-identified subject ID, COVID-19 status, age in years and sex. Deeply sampled blood TCRbeta repertoires from subjects exposed to, actively infected with, or recovered from COVID-19 were included in the dataset. The samples were drawn from two sources: the first 160 participants of the ongoing ImmuneRACE study, and 1,000 to 1,500 subjects contributed by 6 global collaborators. Where HLA class I and class II types were available, the types were taken from metadata supplied by the sample provider, not from assay-based typing. General findings and caveats noted by the study authors: How much clinical and demographic metadata was included differed by source and by participant, and the metadata was provided uncurated.

TCRbeta CDR3 regions were amplified from genomic DNA using the immunoSEQ Assay, a bias-controlled multiplex PCR. The original methods were these. The number of nucleated cells in each sample was estimated from the amplification of reference gene primers within the assay. To quantify the absolute abundance of each unique TCRbeta CDR3 rearrangement, sequence reads were collapsed and filtered. For each sample, productive Simpson clonality was calculated as the square root of Simpson's diversity index across productive rearrangements. In TCRdb, the immuneACCESS table is reduced to in-frame sequences with V and J assigned. These tables do not hold every clone; where another copy was compared, an unresolved V gene accounts for under half, and the others remain unexplained. V and J calls and clone size are as listed in that table; D and trimming were resolved from the DNA. This sample comprises 130,000 to 150,000 clones, just under 80% of them detected only once. Together, the top ten hold around 1.8% of the sample.

Concerning this clone: It has no known antigen specificity. No quality values exist for individual bases; no much larger clone is one base distant.

Whole blood was collected in K2EDTA tubes by collaborating institutions according to the institutions' own protocols. For TCRbeta analysis, collaborator samples were shipped as frozen whole blood, as isolated PBMCs, or as DNA extracted from either sample type. V and J lose 9 bases and 4 bases, and a span of 19 bases separates them. The CDR3 holds 14 amino acids from the cysteine to the phenylalanine. Of the read, only the CDR3 DNA is kept; its 42 bases are in frame from base 1. As encoded in the germline V gene (reference sequence), CDR1 is SGHNT while CDR2 is YYREEE. The rearranged segments are TRBV5-4 and TRBJ2-5; TRBD2 is a possible D gene, resting on 5 matching bases. Sequencing was performed on peripheral blood. The TCR originated in a woman in her fifties or sixties with acute or convalescent COVID-19. The CDR3: CATSSVASAETQYF. DNA sequence: TGTGCCACCTCCTCCGTAGCGTCGGCAGAGACCCAGTACTTC.